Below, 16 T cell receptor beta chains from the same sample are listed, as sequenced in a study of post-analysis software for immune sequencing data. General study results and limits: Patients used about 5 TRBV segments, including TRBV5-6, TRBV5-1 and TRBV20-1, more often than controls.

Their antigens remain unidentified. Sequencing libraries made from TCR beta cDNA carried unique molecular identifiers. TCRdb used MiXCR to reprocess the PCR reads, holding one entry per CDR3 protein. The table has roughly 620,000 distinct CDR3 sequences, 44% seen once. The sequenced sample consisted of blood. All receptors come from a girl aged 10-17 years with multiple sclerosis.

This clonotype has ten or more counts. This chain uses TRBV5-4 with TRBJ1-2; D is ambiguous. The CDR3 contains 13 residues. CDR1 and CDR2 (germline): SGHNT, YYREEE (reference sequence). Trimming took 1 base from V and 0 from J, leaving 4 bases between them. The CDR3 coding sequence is TGTGCCAGCAGCTTGAAGACTAACTATGGCTACACCTTC. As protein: CASSLKTNYGYTF. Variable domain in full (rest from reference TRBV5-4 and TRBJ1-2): ETGVTQSPTHLIKTRGQQVTLRCSSQSGHNTVSWYQQALGQGPQFIFQYYREEENGRGNFPPRFSGLQFPNYSSELNVNALELDDSALYLCASSLKTNYGYTFGSGTRLTVV.

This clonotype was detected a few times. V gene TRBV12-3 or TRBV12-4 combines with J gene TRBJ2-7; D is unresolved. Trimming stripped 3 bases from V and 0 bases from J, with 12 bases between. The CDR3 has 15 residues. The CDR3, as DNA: TGTGCCAGCAGTTTGAGCTATTGGAGCTCCTACGAGCAGTACTTC. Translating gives CASSLSYWSSYEQYF.

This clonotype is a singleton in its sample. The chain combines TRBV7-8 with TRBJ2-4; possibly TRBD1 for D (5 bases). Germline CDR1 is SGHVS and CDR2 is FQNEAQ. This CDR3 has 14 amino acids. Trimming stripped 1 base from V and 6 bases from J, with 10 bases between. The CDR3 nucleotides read TGTGCCAGCAGCTTAGGGACAAGTATAAACATTCAGTACTTC. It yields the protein CASSLGTSINIQYF.

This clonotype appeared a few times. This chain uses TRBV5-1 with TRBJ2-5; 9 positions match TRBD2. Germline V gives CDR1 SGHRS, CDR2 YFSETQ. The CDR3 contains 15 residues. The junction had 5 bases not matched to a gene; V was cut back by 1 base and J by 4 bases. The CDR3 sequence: CASSLLAGEGETQYF. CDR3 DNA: TGCGCCAGCAGCTTGTTAGCGGGAGAGGGAGAGACCCAGTACTTC.

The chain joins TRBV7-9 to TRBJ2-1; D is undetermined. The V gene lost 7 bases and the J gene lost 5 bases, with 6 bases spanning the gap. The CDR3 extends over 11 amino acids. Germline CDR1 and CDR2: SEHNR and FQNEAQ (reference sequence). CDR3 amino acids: CASNQHNEQFF. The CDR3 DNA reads TGTGCCAGCAACCAACACAATGAGCAGTTCTTC.

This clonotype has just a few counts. CDR3 DNA sequence: TGTGCCAGCAGTGGGGTAGCGGACTCCTACAATGAGCAGTTCTTC. Its protein is CASSGVADSYNEQFF. The rearrangement joins TRBV6-4 to TRBJ2-1, with a tentative D call TRBD2 (6 bases). The CDR3 covers 15 residues. V lost 4 bases, J lost 0 bases, and 10 bases lay in between. Germline assignment: CDR1 MRHNA and CDR2 SNTAGT.

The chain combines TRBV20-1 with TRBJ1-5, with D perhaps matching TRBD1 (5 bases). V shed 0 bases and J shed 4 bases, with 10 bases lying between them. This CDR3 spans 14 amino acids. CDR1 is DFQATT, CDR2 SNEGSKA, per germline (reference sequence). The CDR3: CSARDLRGNQPQHF. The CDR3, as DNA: TGCAGTGCTAGAGATCTACGGGGGAATCAGCCCCAGCATTTT.

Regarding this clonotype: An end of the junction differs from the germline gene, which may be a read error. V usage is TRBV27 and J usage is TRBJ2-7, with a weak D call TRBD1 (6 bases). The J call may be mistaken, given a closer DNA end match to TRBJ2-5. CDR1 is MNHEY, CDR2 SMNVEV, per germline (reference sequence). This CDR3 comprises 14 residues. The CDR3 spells CANSLNRAQETQYF. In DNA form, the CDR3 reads TGTGCCAACAGTTTAAACAGGGCTCAAGAGACCCAGTACTTC.

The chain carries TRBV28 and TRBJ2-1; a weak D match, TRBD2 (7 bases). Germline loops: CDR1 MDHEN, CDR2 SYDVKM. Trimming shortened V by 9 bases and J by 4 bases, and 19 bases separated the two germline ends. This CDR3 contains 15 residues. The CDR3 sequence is CASKRGGGEYNEQFF. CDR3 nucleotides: TGTGCCAGTAAAAGGGGGGGAGGGGAATACAATGAGCAGTTCTTC.

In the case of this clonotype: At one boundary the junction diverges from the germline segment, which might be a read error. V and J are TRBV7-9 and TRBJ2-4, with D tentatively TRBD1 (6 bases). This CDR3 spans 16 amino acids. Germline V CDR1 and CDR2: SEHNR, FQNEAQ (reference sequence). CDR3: CASSLSRGLAKNIQYF. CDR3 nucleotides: TGTGCCAGTAGCTTAAGCAGGGGATTGGCCAAAAACATTCAGTACTTC.

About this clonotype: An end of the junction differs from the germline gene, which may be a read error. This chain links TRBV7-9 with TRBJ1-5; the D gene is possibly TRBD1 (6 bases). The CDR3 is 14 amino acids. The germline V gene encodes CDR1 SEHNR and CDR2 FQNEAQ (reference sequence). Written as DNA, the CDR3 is TGTGCCAGCAGCTTAAACAGGGCCAATCAGCTCCAGCATTTT. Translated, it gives CASSLNRANQLQHF.

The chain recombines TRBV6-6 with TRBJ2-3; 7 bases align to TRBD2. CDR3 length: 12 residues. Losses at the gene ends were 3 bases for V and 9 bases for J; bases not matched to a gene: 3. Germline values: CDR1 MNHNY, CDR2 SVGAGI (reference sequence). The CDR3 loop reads CASSYGEGTQYF. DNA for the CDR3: TGTGCCAGCAGTTATGGGGAGGGAACGCAGTATTTT.

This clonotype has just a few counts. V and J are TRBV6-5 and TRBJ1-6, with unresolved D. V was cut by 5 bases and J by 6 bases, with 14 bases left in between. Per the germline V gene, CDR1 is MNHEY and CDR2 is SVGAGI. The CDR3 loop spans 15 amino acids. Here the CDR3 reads CASSRGPEPNSPLHF. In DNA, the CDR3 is TGTGCCAGCAGTCGCGGGCCTGAGCCTAATTCACCCCTCCACTTT.

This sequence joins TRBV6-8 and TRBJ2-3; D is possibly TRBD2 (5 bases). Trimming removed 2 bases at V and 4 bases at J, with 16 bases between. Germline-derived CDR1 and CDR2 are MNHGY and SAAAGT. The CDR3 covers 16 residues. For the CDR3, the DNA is TGTGCCAGCAGTTACCCAGCGGATTTGGGAGCAGATACGCAGTATTTT. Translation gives CASSYPADLGADTQYF.

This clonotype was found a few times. The CDR3 sequence is CSAGPRDRDSYEQYF. The CDR3 bases are TGCAGTGCTGGACCCCGGGACAGGGACTCCTACGAGCAGTACTTC. This chain uses TRBV20-1 with TRBJ2-7, with 9 bases that match TRBD1. The J segment lost 0 bases and the V segment lost 5 bases, leaving 8 bases of the junction unmatched. This CDR3 has 15 amino acids. From germline, CDR1 is DFQATT and CDR2 SNEGSKA (reference sequence).

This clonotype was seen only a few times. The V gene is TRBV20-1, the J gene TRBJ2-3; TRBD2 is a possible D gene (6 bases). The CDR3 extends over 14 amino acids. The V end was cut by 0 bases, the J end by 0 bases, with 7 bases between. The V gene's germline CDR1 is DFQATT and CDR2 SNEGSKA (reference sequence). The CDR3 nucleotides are TGCAGTGCTAGAGATCGGGGGAGCACAGATACGCAGTATTTT. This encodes CSARDRGSTDTQYF.